The clone carrying this T cell receptor (beta chain) was counted only a few times. Its antigen is not known. Each gene name is a mouse one. From the germline J gene comes the end of the CDR3, since the read stops 1 residue before it. The sample comes from a study of tissue T cells after allogeneic stem cell transplantation. Overall study findings and caveats: Tissue-detected TCR repertoire was only partly captured by blood and spleen T cells.

Survey-depth TCRbeta CDR3 sequencing reported V/J genes and productive frequencies. Generated by immunoSEQ multiplex PCR, the TCRdb table keeps only in-frame clones and is missing some. The sample includes some 22,000 clones, 69% of them seen just once. Between the trimmed V and J ends, which lost 3 bases and 4 bases, there was a span of 7 bases. The CDR3 is 13 residues long. CDR1 is NSQYPW, CDR2 LRSPGD, per germline (reference sequence). The clonotype comes from a female BALB/c mouse in good health. This line is of MHC haplotype H2-d. The V and J genes are TRBV1 and TRBJ1-5; D might be TRBD1 (6 bases). Sequencing used blood. CDR3 region: CTCSAGQNQAPLF. The DNA read from the CDR3 is TGCACCTGCAGTGCGGGACAAAACCAGGCTCCGCTT.